This T cell receptor beta chain was sequenced in a study of response to subunit inactivated influenza vaccine. TCRdb reprocessed the RT-PCR reads with MiXCR, giving one entry per CDR3 protein. The data show hundreds of thousands of distinct CDR3 sequences, approximately 12% seen once. V dropped 6 bases and J dropped 10; count of bases not matched to a gene: 13. CDR3 length: 15 residues. Sequenced here: PBMCs from blood, sampled about 40 days after vaccination. The chain uses TRBV12-3 or TRBV12-4 and TRBJ2-1; 9 bases map to TRBD2. The origin of this receptor is a man aged 50 to 60 who received an inactivated influenza vaccine. CDR3 nucleotide sequence: TGTGCCAGCAGCCGCAGGAGCGGGAGGCCGAGGGAGCAGTTCTTC. Encoded protein: CASSRRSGRPREQFF.